The present entry profiles one T cell receptor beta chain with its context. The study ran its PCR with 60 Vbeta and 13 Jbeta primers. Profiling relied on immunoSEQ multiplex PCR, and the TCRdb table lists in-frame clones only, not all of them. Among under 150,000 clones listed, 80% were seen once. This specimen comes from a study of cytomegalovirus exposure and HLA in healthy donors. This CDR3 region has 14 residues. Germline V gene lookup returns CDR1 LNHDA and CDR2 SQIVND (reference sequence). V trimming: 6 bases; J trimming: 2 bases; junction bases outside the gene matches: 5. Sequenced: PBMCs. The rearrangement joins TRBV19 to TRBJ2-7, with 9 bases matching TRBD1. The origin of this receptor is a woman in her thirties or forties in good health and CMV-seronegative. CDR3 in amino acids: CASSWTGAAYEQYF. The CDR3 DNA is TGTGCCAGTAGCTGGACAGGGGCCGCCTACGAGCAGTACTTC.